This TCR beta chain was recorded in a study of blood T cell repertoires in COVID-19. Germline V gives CDR1 SGHDN, CDR2 FVKESK. With V trimmed by 4 bases and J by 7 bases, 11 bases remained unmatched. CDR3 length: 16 amino acids. Data came from immunoSEQ multiplex PCR; TCRdb stores just in-frame clones and leaves some out. This sample yields about 340,000 clones, of which around 90% are seen a single time; 2.5% to 4% belongs to the top ten. Sequencing used peripheral blood. V gene TRBV14 combines with J gene TRBJ2-1; 9 nucleotides agree with TRBD2. This sequence originates from a woman aged 18-29 years who had recovered from COVID-19. The CDR3 reads CASSLLLAGAANEQFF. The CDR3 bases are TGTGCCAGCAGCCTACTATTAGCGGGAGCGGCTAATGAGCAGTTCTTC.